The T cell receptor (beta chain) described here comes from a study of CD4 T cells in relation to SARS-CoV-2 and coronaviruses. This clone was recorded once. Its antigen remains unidentified. CEF-cultured naive and memory CD4+ T cell DNA got survey-level sequencing. TCRdb keeps only in-frame clones here, not all; method: immunoSEQ multiplex PCR. The data show around 31,000 clones, around 80% seen once. The TCR originated in an adult with COVID-19. Sequenced sample: memory CD4+ T cells from PBMCs, cultured in vitro.

The CDR3 spells CATSIGRMSYEQYF. In nucleotides, the CDR3 is TGTGCCACCAGCATCGGGAGAATGTCCTACGAGCAGTACTTC. The genes are TRBV15 and TRBJ2-7, with a tentative D call TRBD2 (6 bases). Germline V lookup: CDR1 LNHNV, CDR2 YYDKDF (reference sequence). Trimming left V 4 bases short and J 1 base short, with 11 bases between. This CDR3 region has 14 residues.